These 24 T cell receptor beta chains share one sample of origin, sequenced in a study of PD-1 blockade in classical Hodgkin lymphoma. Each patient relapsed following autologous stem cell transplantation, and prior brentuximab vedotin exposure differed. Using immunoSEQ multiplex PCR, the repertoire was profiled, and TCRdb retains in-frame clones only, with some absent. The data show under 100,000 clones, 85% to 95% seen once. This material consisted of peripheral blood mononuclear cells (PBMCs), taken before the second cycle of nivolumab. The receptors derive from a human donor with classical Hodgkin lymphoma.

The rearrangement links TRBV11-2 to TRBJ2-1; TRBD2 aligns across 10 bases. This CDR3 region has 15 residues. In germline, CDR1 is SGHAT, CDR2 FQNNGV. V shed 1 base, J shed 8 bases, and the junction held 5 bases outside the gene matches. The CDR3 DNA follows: TGTGCCAGCAGCTTAGGCCTAGCGGGAGTTGATGAGCAGTTCTTC. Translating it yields CASSLGLAGVDEQFF.

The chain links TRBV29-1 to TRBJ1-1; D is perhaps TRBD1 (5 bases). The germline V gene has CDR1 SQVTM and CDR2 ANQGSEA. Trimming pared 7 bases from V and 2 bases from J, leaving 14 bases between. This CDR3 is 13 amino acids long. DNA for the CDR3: TGCAGCGGGTCTGAGACAGACAACACTGAAGCTTTCTTT. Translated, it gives CSGSETDNTEAFF.

CDR3 residues: CASSFSHRVGSPLHF. In DNA, the CDR3 is TGTGCCAGCAGTTTTTCTCACAGAGTAGGATCACCCCTCCACTTT. The chain couples TRBV27 to TRBJ1-6, with D unclear. The CDR3 runs 15 residues. CDR1 is MNHEY and CDR2 is SMNVEV in the germline V gene (reference sequence). With 3 bases removed from V and 10 bases from J, the gap between germline ends came to 16 bases.

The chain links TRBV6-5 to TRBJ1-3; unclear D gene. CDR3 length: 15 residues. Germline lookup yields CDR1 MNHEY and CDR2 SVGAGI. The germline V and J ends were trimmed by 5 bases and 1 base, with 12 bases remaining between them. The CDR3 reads CASSLSPVSGNTIYF. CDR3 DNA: TGTGCCAGCAGTCTAAGTCCAGTATCTGGAAACACCATATATTTT.

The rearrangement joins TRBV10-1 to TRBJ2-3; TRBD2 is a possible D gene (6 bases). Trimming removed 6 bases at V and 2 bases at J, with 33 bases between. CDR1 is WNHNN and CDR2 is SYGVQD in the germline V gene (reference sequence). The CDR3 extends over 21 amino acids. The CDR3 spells CASRGTRSRIALAENTDTQYF. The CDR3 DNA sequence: TGCGCCAGCAGGGGCACTCGATCGAGGATCGCCTTAGCGGAGAACACAGATACGCAGTATTTT.

The CDR3 region is CASSLGSSRETQYF. CDR3 coding DNA: TGTGCCAGCAGCTTAGGGTCGAGCAGAGAGACCCAGTACTTC. The V call is TRBV7-8, the J call TRBJ2-5; D uncertain. In germline, CDR1 is SGHVS, CDR2 FQNEAQ. Trimming removed 1 base at V and 4 bases at J, with 10 bases between. The CDR3 totals 14 residues. The full variable domain, completed using reference TRBV7-8 and TRBJ2-5, is GAGVSQSPRYKVAKRGQDVALRCDPISGHVSLFWYQQALGQGPEFLTYFQNEAQLDKSGLPSDRFFAERPEGSVSTLKIQRTQQEDSAVYLCASSLGSSRETQYFGPGTRLLVL.

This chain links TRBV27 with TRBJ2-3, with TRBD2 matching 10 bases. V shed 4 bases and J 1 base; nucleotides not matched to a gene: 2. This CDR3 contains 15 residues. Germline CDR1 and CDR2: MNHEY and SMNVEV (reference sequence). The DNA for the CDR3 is TGTGCCAGCAGTTCCGGGACTAGCGGCACAGATACGCAGTATTTT. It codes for CASSSGTSGTDTQYF.

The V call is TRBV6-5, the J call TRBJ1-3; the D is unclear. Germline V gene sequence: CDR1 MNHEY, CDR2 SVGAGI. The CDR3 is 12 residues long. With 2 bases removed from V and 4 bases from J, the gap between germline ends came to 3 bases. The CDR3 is CASSYGGNTIYF. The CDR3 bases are TGTGCCAGCAGTTACGGGGGAAACACCATATATTTT.

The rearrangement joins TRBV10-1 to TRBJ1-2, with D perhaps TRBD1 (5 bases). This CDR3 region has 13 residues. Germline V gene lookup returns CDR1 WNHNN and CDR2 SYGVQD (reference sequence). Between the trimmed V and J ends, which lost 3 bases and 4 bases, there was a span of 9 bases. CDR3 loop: CASSENRPYGYTF. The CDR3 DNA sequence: TGCGCCAGCAGTGAAAACAGGCCCTATGGCTACACCTTC.

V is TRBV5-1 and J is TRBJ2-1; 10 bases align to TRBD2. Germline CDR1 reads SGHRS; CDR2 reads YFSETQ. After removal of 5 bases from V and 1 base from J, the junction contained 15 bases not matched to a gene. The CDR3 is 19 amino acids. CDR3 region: CASSGVSLAGARSYNEQFF. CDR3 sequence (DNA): TGCGCCAGCAGTGGGGTTAGTCTAGCGGGAGCTAGATCCTACAATGAGCAGTTCTTC.

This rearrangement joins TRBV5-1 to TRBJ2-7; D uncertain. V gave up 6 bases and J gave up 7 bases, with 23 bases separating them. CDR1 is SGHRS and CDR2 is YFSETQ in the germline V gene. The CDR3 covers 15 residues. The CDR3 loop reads CASTHEGMSLGEQYF. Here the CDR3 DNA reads TGCGCCAGCACCCACGAAGGTATGAGTCTTGGGGAGCAGTACTTC.

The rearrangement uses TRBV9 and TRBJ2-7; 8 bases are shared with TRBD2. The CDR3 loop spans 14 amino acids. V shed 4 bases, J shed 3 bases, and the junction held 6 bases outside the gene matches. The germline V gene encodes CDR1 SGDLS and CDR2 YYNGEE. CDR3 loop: CASSPSGSVYEQYF. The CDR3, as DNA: TGTGCCAGCAGCCCGAGCGGGAGTGTCTACGAGCAGTACTTC.

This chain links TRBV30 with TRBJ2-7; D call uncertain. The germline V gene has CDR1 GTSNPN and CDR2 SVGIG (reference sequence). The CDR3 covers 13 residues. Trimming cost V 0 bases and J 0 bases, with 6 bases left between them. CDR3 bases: TGTGCCTGGAGTGTAACCAGCTCCTACGAGCAGTACTTC. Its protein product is CAWSVTSSYEQYF.

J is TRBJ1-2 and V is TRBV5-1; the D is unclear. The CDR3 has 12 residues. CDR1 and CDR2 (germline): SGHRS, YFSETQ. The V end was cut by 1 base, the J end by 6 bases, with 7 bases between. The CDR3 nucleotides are TGCGCCAGCAGCTTGCCTGAGGATGGCTACACCTTC. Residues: CASSLPEDGYTF. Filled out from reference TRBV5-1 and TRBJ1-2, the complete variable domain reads KAGVTQTPRYLIKTRGQQVTLSCSPISGHRSVSWYQQTPGQGLQFLFEYFSETQRNKGNFPGRFSGRQFSNSRSEMNVSTLELGDSALYLCASSLPEDGYTFGSGTRLTVV.

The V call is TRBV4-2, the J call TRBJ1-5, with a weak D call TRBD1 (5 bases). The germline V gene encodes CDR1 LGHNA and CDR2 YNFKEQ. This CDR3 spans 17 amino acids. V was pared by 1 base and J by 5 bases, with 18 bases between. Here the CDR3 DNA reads TGTGCCAGCAGCCAAGTTGACGGGCCGGGGGATTATCAGCCCCAGCATTTT. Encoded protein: CASSQVDGPGDYQPQHF.

The CDR3 here is CASRRQGGRGYTF. The CDR3 coding sequence is TGTGCCAGCAGACGACAGGGAGGTAGGGGCTACACCTTC. This chain links TRBV6-5 with TRBJ1-2; 7 bases align to TRBD1. V was clipped by 6 bases and J by 8 bases; unmatched bases: 9. Germline V gene lookup returns CDR1 MNHEY and CDR2 SVGAGI. The CDR3 runs to 13 residues.

The CDR3 DNA reads TGTGCCAGCAGTTCCTCGGCCTCCTACAATGAGCAGTTCTTC. It yields the protein CASSSSASYNEQFF. V and J are TRBV27 and TRBJ2-1; D is uncertain. Germline V gene lookup returns CDR1 MNHEY and CDR2 SMNVEV (reference sequence). V lost 4 bases and J 0 bases, leaving 7 bases between the germline ends. The CDR3 has 14 residues.

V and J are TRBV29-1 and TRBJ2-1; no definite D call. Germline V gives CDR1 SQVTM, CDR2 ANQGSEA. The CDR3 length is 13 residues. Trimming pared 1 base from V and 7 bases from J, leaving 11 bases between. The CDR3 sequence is CSVEGGSWNEQFF. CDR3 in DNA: TGCAGCGTTGAAGGAGGCAGTTGGAATGAGCAGTTCTTC.

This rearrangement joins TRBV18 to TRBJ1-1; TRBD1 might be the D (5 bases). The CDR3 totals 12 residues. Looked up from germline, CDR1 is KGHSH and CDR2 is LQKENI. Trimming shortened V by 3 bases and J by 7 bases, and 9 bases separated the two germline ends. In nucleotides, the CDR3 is TGTGCCAGCTCACCGTCGGGGCGTGAAGCTTTCTTT. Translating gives CASSPSGREAFF.

The CDR3 region is CASSLRQGATTDTQYF. The CDR3, as DNA: TGTGCCAGTAGTCTTAGACAGGGGGCAACCACAGATACGCAGTATTTT. This chain connects TRBV19 to TRBJ2-3; TRBD1 matches 10 bases. The CDR3 sequence is 16 residues long. V gave up 5 bases and J gave up 2 bases; unmatched junction bases: 7. Germline assignment: CDR1 LNHDA and CDR2 SQIVND (reference sequence).

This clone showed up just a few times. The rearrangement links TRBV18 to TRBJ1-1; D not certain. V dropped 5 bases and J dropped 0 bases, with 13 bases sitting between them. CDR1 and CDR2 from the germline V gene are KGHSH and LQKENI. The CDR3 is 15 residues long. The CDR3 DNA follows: TGTGCCAGCTCATTGGAGGTCAGCCTGAACACTGAAGCTTTCTTT. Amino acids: CASSLEVSLNTEAFF.

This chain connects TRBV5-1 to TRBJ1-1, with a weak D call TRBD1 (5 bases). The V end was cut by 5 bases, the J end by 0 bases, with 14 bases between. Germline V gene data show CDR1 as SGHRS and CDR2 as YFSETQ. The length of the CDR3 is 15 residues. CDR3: CASSPQGILNTEAFF. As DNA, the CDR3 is TGCGCCAGCAGTCCCCAGGGAATTCTGAACACTGAAGCTTTCTTT.

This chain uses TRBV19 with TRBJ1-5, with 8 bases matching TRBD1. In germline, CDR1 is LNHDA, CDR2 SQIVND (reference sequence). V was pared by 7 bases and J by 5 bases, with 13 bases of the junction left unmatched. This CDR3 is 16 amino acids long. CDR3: CASTLRTGRGDQPQHF. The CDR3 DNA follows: TGTGCCAGTACCCTCCGGACAGGGCGAGGAGATCAGCCCCAGCATTTT.

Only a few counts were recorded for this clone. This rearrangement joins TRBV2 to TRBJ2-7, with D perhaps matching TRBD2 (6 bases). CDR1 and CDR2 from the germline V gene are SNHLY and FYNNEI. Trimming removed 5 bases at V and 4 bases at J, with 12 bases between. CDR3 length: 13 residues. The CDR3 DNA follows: TGTGCCAGCAGTCGACTAGGTACATACGAGCAGTACTTC. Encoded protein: CASSRLGTYEQYF. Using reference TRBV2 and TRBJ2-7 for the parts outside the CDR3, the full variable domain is EPEVTQTPSHQVTQMGQEVILRCVPISNHLYFYWYRQILGQKVEFLVSFYNNEISEKSEIFDDQFSVERPDGSNFTLKIRSTKLEDSAMYFCASSRLGTYEQYFGPGTRLTVT.